Below, 25 T cell receptor beta chains from the same sample are listed, as sequenced in a study of cytomegalovirus exposure and HLA in healthy donors. Primers included in the PCR were 60 Vbeta and 13 Jbeta primers. Sequencing was performed with immunoSEQ multiplex PCR; in TCRdb, only in-frame clones are kept and a portion is missing. The profile covers over 50,000 clones, with more than 60% appearing a single time and roughly 47% taken by the ten largest. Sequenced material: PBMCs. The source of these receptors is a man between 50 and 59 years old in good health and CMV-seropositive.

The genes are TRBV28 and TRBJ2-3; D may be TRBD1 (6 bases). Germline V gene sequence: CDR1 MDHEN, CDR2 SYDVKM. The CDR3 runs to 14 residues. Trimming cost V 7 bases and J 0 bases, with 11 bases left between them. CDR3 sequence: CASTETGSTDTQYF. CDR3 nucleotide sequence: TGTGCCAGCACTGAGACAGGTAGCACAGATACGCAGTATTTT.

J is TRBJ2-3 and V is TRBV5-3; TRBD2 matches 13 bases. TRBV5-3 falls under the ORF class, with uncertain function. The ends lost 3 bases at V and 6 bases at J; junction bases unmatched: 4. The CDR3 totals 15 residues. The CDR3 coding sequence is TGTGCCAGAAGCTGGACTAGCGGGAGTAGGGATACGCAGTATTTT. Its translation is CARSWTSGSRDTQYF.

The chain uses TRBV19 and TRBJ2-3, with 7 bases that match TRBD2. The trim removed 8 bases at V and 3 bases at J, leaving 2 bases unmatched. CDR3 length: 12 residues. Per the germline V gene, CDR1 is LNHDA and CDR2 is SQIVND (reference sequence). This chain's CDR3 is CASRGETDTQYF. The CDR3 nucleotides read TGTGCCAGTCGGGGGGAGACAGATACGCAGTATTTT.

The table lists this clone with a few counts. This sequence joins TRBV27 and TRBJ1-2, with 7 bases lining up with TRBD1. Germline CDR1 is MNHEY and CDR2 is SMNVEV (reference sequence). This CDR3 is 15 amino acids long. J lost 5 bases, V lost 2 bases, and 8 bases had no gene match. The chain's CDR3 is CASSLREGGRYGYTF. CDR3 bases: TGTGCCAGCAGTTTACGGGAAGGGGGCAGGTATGGCTACACCTTC.

J is TRBJ2-7 and V is TRBV7-2; no definite D call. Per the germline V gene, CDR1 is SGHTA and CDR2 is FQGNSA. V was cut by 3 bases and J by 2 bases, with 5 bases left in between. This CDR3 is 12 amino acids long. DNA of the CDR3: TGTGCCAGCAGCTTTGGAGCCTACGAGCAGTACTTC. This gives the protein CASSFGAYEQYF.

There are a few counts of this clone. The chain employs TRBV9 and TRBJ1-1, with no clear D. Germline V CDR1 and CDR2: SGDLS, YYNGEE. This CDR3 is 13 amino acids long. Trimming cost V 0 bases and J 4 bases, with 7 bases left between them. CDR3 coding DNA: TGTGCCAGCAGCGTAGCGTTATCCACTGAAGCTTTCTTT. This encodes CASSVALSTEAFF. The variable domain in full, completed from reference TRBV9 and TRBJ1-1, reads DSGVTQTPKHLITATGQRVTLRCSPRSGDLSVYWYQQSLDQGLQFLIQYYNGEERAKGNILERFSAQQFPDLHSELNLSSLELGDSALYFCASSVALSTEAFFGQGTRLTVV.

V and J are TRBV5-3 and TRBJ1-1; a weak D match, TRBD1 (5 bases). TRBV5-3 is assigned to the ORF class and has an uncertain function. V lost 10 bases, J lost 1 base, and 14 bases lay in between. This CDR3 is built from 13 residues. CDR3 in amino acids: CAGRQTGNTEAFF. CDR3 coding DNA: TGTGCCGGCCGCCAAACAGGGAACACTGAAGCTTTCTTT.

The V gene is TRBV5-1, the J gene TRBJ2-5; D is perhaps TRBD2 (5 bases). TRBJ2-7 matches the DNA end more closely, so the J call is doubtful. The CDR3 runs to 15 residues. Per the germline V gene, CDR1 is SGHRS and CDR2 is YFSETQ. CDR3 in amino acids: CASNPKVPGGSEQYF. For the CDR3, the DNA is TGCGCCAGCAACCCCAAGGTGCCCGGAGGAAGCGAGCAGTACTTC.

In regard to this clone: A much larger clone sits a single nucleotide away, making a read error possible. Within the sample, other DNA sequences also encode this same CDR3. The gene calls are TRBV4-3 and TRBJ2-1; D not certain. The CDR3 is 17 amino acids. Germline values: CDR1 LGHNA, CDR2 YSLEER. In nucleotides, the CDR3 is TGCGCTAGCAGCCCAGATATGATCGTACTCATCTACAATGAGCAGTTCTTC. This encodes CASSPDMIVLIYNEQFF.

This clone has just a few counts. Germline and junction disagree at one end, which may indicate a read error. The chain recombines TRBV19 with TRBJ1-2, with D unresolved. Germline V gives CDR1 LNHDA, CDR2 SQIVND (reference sequence). This CDR3 spans 13 amino acids. The CDR3 is CASTGEVSNGSTF. CDR3 in DNA: TGTGCCAGTACTGGAGAGGTGTCTAATGGCTCCACCTTC.

CDR3 protein: CASSLDSLRDYEQYF. DNA of the CDR3: TGTGCCAGCAGCTTAGACTCCCTACGGGACTACGAGCAGTACTTC. This chain uses TRBV11-2 with TRBJ2-7; D may be TRBD2 (5 bases). With 0 bases removed from V and 3 bases from J, the gap between germline ends came to 12 bases. The CDR3 totals 15 residues. Germline CDR1 and CDR2: SGHAT and FQNNGV.

This clone has just one count. V gene TRBV5-8 combines with J gene TRBJ1-2, with a possible D match to TRBD1 (5 bases). CDR3 length: 15 residues. Germline CDR1 and CDR2: SGHTS and YDEGEE. The V gene lost 4 bases and the J gene lost 7 bases, with 20 bases spanning the gap. The CDR3 region has the DNA TGTGCCAGCAGCGCCGAGGGGCGGGGAGGAGCTGGCTACACCTTC. Its translation: CASSAEGRGGAGYTF.

The chain recombines TRBV6-1 with TRBJ1-1; 7 bases fit TRBD1. The V gene end was trimmed by 6 bases and the J gene end by 4 bases; junction bases not matched to a gene: 8. Germline V gene lookup returns CDR1 MNHNS and CDR2 SASEGT. CDR3 length: 14 amino acids. The CDR3 here is CASRGVGGGTEAFF. As DNA, the CDR3 is TGTGCCAGCAGGGGGGTAGGGGGCGGCACTGAAGCTTTCTTT.

The chain joins TRBV7-2 to TRBJ2-7; TRBD1 aligns across 9 bases. The CDR3 totals 15 residues. Germline V CDR1 and CDR2: SGHTA, FQGNSA. Germline trimming cut 5 bases from V and 6 bases from J; bases unmatched to any gene: 11. This CDR3 reads CASSIPGGQGPEQYF. The CDR3 DNA reads as TGTGCCAGCAGCATCCCGGGGGGACAGGGACCCGAGCAGTACTTC. Filled out from reference TRBV7-2 and TRBJ2-7, the complete variable domain reads GAGVSQSPSNKVTEKGKDVELRCDPISGHTALYWYRQSLGQGLEFLIYFQGNSAPDKSGLPSDRFSAERTGGSVSTLTIQRTQQEDSAVYLCASSIPGGQGPEQYFGPGTRLTVT.

The rearrangement uses TRBV7-2 and TRBJ2-1; 8 bases agree with TRBD2. Germline loops: CDR1 SGHTA, CDR2 FQGNSA. The length of the CDR3 is 15 residues. Trimming cost V 2 bases and J 3 bases; bases outside gene matches: 3. The CDR3 protein is CASSLIAGYYNEQFF. CDR3 in DNA: TGTGCCAGCAGCTTAATAGCGGGATACTACAATGAGCAGTTCTTC. The complete variable domain, with remaining parts taken from reference TRBV7-2 and TRBJ2-1, reads GAGVSQSPSNKVTEKGKDVELRCDPISGHTALYWYRQSLGQGLEFLIYFQGNSAPDKSGLPSDRFSAERTGGSVSTLTIQRTQQEDSAVYLCASSLIAGYYNEQFFGPGTRLTVL.

This chain links TRBV14 with TRBJ1-3; 7 nucleotides align to TRBD1. This CDR3 region has 15 residues. Germline lookup yields CDR1 SGHDN and CDR2 FVKESK. V trimming: 4 bases; J trimming: 2 bases; junction bases outside the gene matches: 5. The CDR3: CASSPMTGPGNTIYF. DNA of the CDR3: TGTGCCAGCAGCCCGATGACAGGGCCTGGAAACACCATATATTTT.

This chain uses TRBV9 with TRBJ2-2; 9 nucleotides align to TRBD2. Trimming cost V 7 bases and J 4 bases; bases outside gene matches: 5. Germline V gene lookup returns CDR1 SGDLS and CDR2 YYNGEE. This CDR3 contains 14 residues. Here the CDR3 reads CASRDSGGTGELFF. DNA for the CDR3: TGTGCCAGCCGTGATAGCGGGGGCACCGGGGAGCTGTTTTTT. Full variable domain (missing parts from reference TRBV9 and TRBJ2-2): DSGVTQTPKHLITATGQRVTLRCSPRSGDLSVYWYQQSLDQGLQFLIQYYNGEERAKGNILERFSAQQFPDLHSELNLSSLELGDSALYFCASRDSGGTGELFFGEGSRLTVL.

This clone showed up just once. V and J are TRBV5-5 and TRBJ1-6; TRBD1 matches 9 bases. The CDR3 totals 15 residues. Germline CDR1 reads SGHKS; CDR2 reads YYEKEE (reference sequence). V trimming: 2 bases; J trimming: 8 bases; junction bases outside the gene matches: 5. CDR3 sequence: CASSFRDREYSPLHF. CDR3 DNA: TGTGCCAGCAGCTTCCGGGACAGGGAATATTCACCCCTCCACTTT.

The rearrangement links TRBV7-9 to TRBJ2-7; 7 bases are a match to TRBD2. This CDR3 is 15 amino acids long. CDR1 and CDR2 from the germline V gene are SEHNR and FQNEAQ (reference sequence). Trimming at V came to 5 bases and at J to 2 bases, leaving 9 bases not matched to a gene. CDR3 nucleotides: TGTGCCAGCAGCCCGGCGGGGGAACGCGCCTACGAGCAGTACTTC. This codes for CASSPAGERAYEQYF.

This clone was seen a handful of times. V usage is TRBV18 and J usage is TRBJ2-5, with D perhaps TRBD2 (6 bases). Germline V gene sequence: CDR1 KGHSH, CDR2 LQKENI. The V end was cut by 4 bases, the J end by 2 bases, with 11 bases between. This CDR3 has 14 residues. Here the CDR3 reads CASSQTSRQETQYF. The CDR3 region has the DNA TGTGCCAGCTCACAAACTAGCAGACAAGAGACCCAGTACTTC.

The rearrangement links TRBV5-1 to TRBJ2-7, with 10 bases aligning to TRBD1. Germline V gene sequence: CDR1 SGHRS, CDR2 YFSETQ. The J segment lost 3 bases and the V segment lost 4 bases, leaving 7 bases of the junction unmatched. The CDR3 totals 15 residues. The CDR3 loop is CASSTGQGRIYEQYF. In nucleotides, the CDR3 is TGCGCCAGCAGCACGGGACAGGGGAGGATCTACGAGCAGTACTTC. The entire variable domain, with the rest obtained from reference TRBV5-1 and TRBJ2-7, is as follows: KAGVTQTPRYLIKTRGQQVTLSCSPISGHRSVSWYQQTPGQGLQFLFEYFSETQRNKGNFPGRFSGRQFSNSRSEMNVSTLELGDSALYLCASSTGQGRIYEQYFGPGTRLTVT.

V gene TRBV6-5 combines with J gene TRBJ1-3; possibly TRBD1 for D (5 bases). V gave up 4 bases and J gave up 0 bases, with 13 bases separating them. The CDR3 length is 16 residues. The germline gives CDR1 MNHEY, CDR2 SVGAGI. The CDR3 nucleotides read TGTGCCAGCAGTTTTACCCGACAGAGCTCTGGAAACACCATATATTTT. Amino acid sequence: CASSFTRQSSGNTIYF.

This clone was counted only a few times. This chain uses TRBV30 with TRBJ2-4; possible D gene TRBD2, 7 bases. Germline V gene lookup returns CDR1 GTSNPN and CDR2 SVGIG (reference sequence). Trimming shortened V by 3 bases and J by 5 bases, and 11 bases separated the two germline ends. This CDR3 comprises 13 residues. CDR3 nucleotide sequence: TGTGCCTGGAGCGGGGGGCTTGAAAACATTCAGTACTTC. This codes for CAWSGGLENIQYF.

The V and J genes are TRBV27 and TRBJ2-7; D unclear. Trimming took off 4 bases at V and 4 bases at J, with 11 bases between the two ends. The germline gives CDR1 MNHEY, CDR2 SMNVEV (reference sequence). The CDR3 totals 13 residues. The CDR3 protein is CASSWAQDYEQYF. CDR3 nucleotide sequence: TGTGCCAGCAGTTGGGCTCAAGATTACGAGCAGTACTTC.

This sequence joins TRBV6-4 and TRBJ1-2; 10 bases align to TRBD1. J gave up 4 bases and V 6 bases, and 11 bases lay outside the gene matches. The CDR3 has 16 residues. CDR1 and CDR2 (germline): MRHNA, SNTAGT. The CDR3 coding sequence is TGTGCCAGCAGCGCCGGGACAGGGGCCGGCGTCTATGGCTACACCTTC. As protein: CASSAGTGAGVYGYTF.